The 8 T cell receptor beta chains presented below share a single source sample, sequenced in a study of breast tumors, draining lymph nodes, adjacent tissues. Axillary draining lymph nodes of breast cancer patients supplied the node samples. TCRdb redid the calling of the multiplex PCR reads with MiXCR, one entry per CDR3 protein. Here the sample spans around 120,000 distinct CDR3 sequences, approximately 20% being singletons. Material: axillary lymph node tissue. All receptors derive from a female donor with breast cancer. Some clones in this sample may be carry-over from other donors' samples.

This clonotype was observed at least ten times. The CDR3 reads CSARGGTSSGGTDTQYF. CDR3 bases: TGCAGTGCTAGAGGTGGGACTAGTTCGGGAGGTACGGATACGCAGTATTTT. This chain links TRBV20-1 with TRBJ2-3, with 8 bases that match TRBD2. The CDR3 consists of 17 residues. V was pared by 1 base and J by 6 bases, with 15 bases of the junction left unmatched. Looked up from germline, CDR1 is DFQATT and CDR2 is SNEGSKA (reference sequence).

This clonotype occurred once. With a much larger clone just one base away, this may be a read error. The rearrangement links TRBV30 to TRBJ2-7; TRBD1 matches at 11 bases. Germline V gene sequence: CDR1 GTSNPN, CDR2 SVGIG (reference sequence). This CDR3 spans 14 amino acids. Trimming cost V 5 bases and J 4 bases; bases outside gene matches: 7. The chain's CDR3 is CAWRGGQGGYEQYF. CDR3 coding DNA: TGTGCCTGGCGTGGGGGACAGGGGGGGTACGAGCAGTACTTC.

The chain carries TRBV6-2 or TRBV6-3 and TRBJ1-5, with D hard to call. The germline CDR1 and CDR2 sequences are MNHEY and SVGEGT. Between the trimmed V and J ends, which lost 6 bases and 6 bases, there was a span of 15 bases. The CDR3 is 14 residues long. CDR3 DNA: TGTGCCAGCAGATTTTCCATAGAGATTCAGCCCCAGCATTTT. This translates into CASRFSIEIQPQHF.

The CDR3 loop reads CATSGTGVSEAFF. In nucleotides, the CDR3 is TGTGCCACCAGCGGGACAGGGGTCTCTGAAGCTTTCTTT. The chain uses TRBV15 and TRBJ1-1, with 10 bases identical to TRBD1. The V gene's germline CDR1 is LNHNV and CDR2 YYDKDF (reference sequence). The CDR3 covers 13 residues. V lost 5 bases to trimming and J lost 6 bases; unmatched junction nucleotides: 3.

As to this clonotype: This clone may be a read error of a much larger clone one base away. The gene calls are TRBV24-1 and TRBJ2-5, with a weak D call TRBD1 (6 bases). V dropped 3 bases and J dropped 4 bases, with 11 bases sitting between them. The CDR3 sequence is 14 residues long. The V gene's germline CDR1 is KGHDR and CDR2 SFDVKD. Written as DNA, the CDR3 is TGTGCCACCAGTGATAATACAGGGACAGAGACCCAGTACTTC. Protein sequence: CATSDNTGTETQYF.

This clonotype occurred many times. V and J are TRBV9 and TRBJ2-1; weak D call: TRBD2 (7 bases). Germline CDR1 SGDLS, CDR2 YYNGEE. Between the trimmed V and J ends, which lost 0 bases and 0 bases, there was a span of 10 bases. This CDR3 contains 16 residues. CDR3 coding DNA: TGTGCCAGCAGCGTAGTGGGGGGGCCCTCCTACAATGAGCAGTTCTTC. Its translation is CASSVVGGPSYNEQFF.

Ten or more counts support this clonotype. The chain has TRBV6-1 and TRBJ2-5, with a possible D match to TRBD2 (6 bases). The V gene's germline CDR1 is MNHNS and CDR2 SASEGT. This CDR3 spans 15 amino acids. The V end was cut by 5 bases, the J end by 5 bases, with 18 bases between. The CDR3 DNA reads as TGTGCCAGCAGTCCTAGGGCGGGGACCCGGGAGACCCAGTACTTC. It yields the protein CASSPRAGTRETQYF.

As regards this clonotype: This could be a read error, since a much larger clone is one nucleotide away. CDR3 DNA sequence: TGTGCCAGCAGCTTAGGGGCCCCGGAGACCCAGTACTTC. This sequence encodes CASSLGAPETQYF. The V and J genes are TRBV13 and TRBJ2-5; D is unresolved. Germline lookup yields CDR1 PRHDT and CDR2 FYEKMQ (reference sequence). This CDR3 region has 13 residues. The ends were cut back, 0 bases at V and 5 bases at J, with 7 bases in the middle.